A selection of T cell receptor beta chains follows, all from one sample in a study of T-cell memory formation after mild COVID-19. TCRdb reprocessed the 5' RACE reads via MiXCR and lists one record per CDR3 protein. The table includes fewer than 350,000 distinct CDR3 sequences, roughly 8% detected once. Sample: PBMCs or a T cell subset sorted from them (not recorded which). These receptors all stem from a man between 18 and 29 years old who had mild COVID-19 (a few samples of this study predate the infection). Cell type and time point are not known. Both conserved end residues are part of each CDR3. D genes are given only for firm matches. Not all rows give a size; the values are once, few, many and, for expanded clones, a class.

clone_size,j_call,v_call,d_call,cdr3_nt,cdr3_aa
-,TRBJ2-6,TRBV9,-,TGTGCCAGCAGCCTTTCGGGTGGGGCCAACGTCCTGACTTTC,CASSLSGGANVLTF
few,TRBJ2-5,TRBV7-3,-,TGTGCCAGCAGCTTAATGGCAGAAGAGACCCAGTACTTC,CASSLMAEETQYF
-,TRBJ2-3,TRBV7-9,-,TGTGCCAGCACGGAGGGAGGCACAGATACGCAGTATTTT,CASTEGGTDTQYF
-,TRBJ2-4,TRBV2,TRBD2,TGTGCCAGCAGTGAAATGGCTAGCGGGGCCAGGACAAAAAACATTCAGTACTTC,CASSEMASGARTKNIQYF
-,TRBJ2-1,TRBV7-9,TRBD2,TGTGCCAGCACCCACGGGGGGAATGAGCAGTTCTTC,CASTHGGNEQFF
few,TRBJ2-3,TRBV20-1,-,TGCAGTGCTAGCGGGGGTTACACAGATACGCAGTATTTT,CSASGGYTDTQYF
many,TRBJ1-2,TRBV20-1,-,TGCAGTGGGAAGCAGGACCTAAATGGCTATGGCTACACCTTC,CSGKQDLNGYGYTF
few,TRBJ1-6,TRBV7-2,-,TGTGCCAGCAGCTTAGCTGGCTTACTACCCCTCCACTTT,CASSLAGLLPLHF
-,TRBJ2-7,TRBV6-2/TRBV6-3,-,TGTGCCAGCAGACCCCGTGCAGGAGCCTACGAGCAGTACTTC,CASRPRAGAYEQYF
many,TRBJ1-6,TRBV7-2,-,TGTGCCAGCAGCGAATATGCGGGCTCACCCCTCCACTTT,CASSEYAGSPLHF
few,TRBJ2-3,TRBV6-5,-,TGTGCCAGCAGTTACAGTCCAGGGGCGGGAGATACGCAGTATTTT,CASSYSPGAGDTQYF
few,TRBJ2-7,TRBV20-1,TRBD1,TGCAGTGCTAGAGGGACAGGGACCTACGAGCAGTACTTC,CSARGTGTYEQYF
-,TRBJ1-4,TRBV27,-,TGTGCCAGCAGTCCATGGGCCACCCGTGGTGAAAAACTGTTTTTT,CASSPWATRGEKLFF
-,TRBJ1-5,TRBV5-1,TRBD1,TGCGCCAGCAGCTCTTCAGGGGGAGATCAGCCCCAGCATTTT,CASSSSGGDQPQHF
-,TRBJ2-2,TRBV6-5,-,TGTGCCAGCAGTTACCCAAGAAACCCTGCTAGCGAGAACACCGGGGAGCTGTTTTTT,CASSYPRNPASENTGELFF
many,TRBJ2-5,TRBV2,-,TGTGCCAGCGGACAGGGCCAGACTAGCGAAGAGACCCAGTACTTC,CASGQGQTSEETQYF
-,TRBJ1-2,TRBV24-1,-,TGTGCCACCAGGGGTGGCTACACCTTC,CATRGGYTF
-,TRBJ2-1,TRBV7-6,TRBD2,TGTGCCAGCAGCTTAGCTGCGGGGGGGTCTGAGCAGTTCTTC,CASSLAAGGSEQFF
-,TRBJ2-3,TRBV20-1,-,TGCAGTGCTCCACCTGCAGAATGGGCAGATACGCAGTATTTT,CSAPPAEWADTQYF
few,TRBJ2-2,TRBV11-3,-,TGTGCCAGCAGCCCCCGGGGCGGCGGGGAGCTGTTTTTT,CASSPRGGGELFF
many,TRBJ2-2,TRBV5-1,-,TGCGCCAGCAGCTCGAGACGGGTATCCGGGGAGCTGTTTTTT,CASSSRRVSGELFF
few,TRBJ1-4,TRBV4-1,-,TGCGCCAGCAGCCAAGTCCAATCGGCCGGGGGGGATGAAAAACTGTTTTTT,CASSQVQSAGGDEKLFF
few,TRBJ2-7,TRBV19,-,TGTGCCAGTTCCGACAGAAGAAGGAGCGAGCAGTACTTC,CASSDRRRSEQYF
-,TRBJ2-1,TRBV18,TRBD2,TGTGCCAGCTCTCTTAGGACGGGGGGTGACTACAATGAGCAGTTCTTC,CASSLRTGGDYNEQFF
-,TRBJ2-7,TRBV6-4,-,TGTGCCAGCAGTCGACGGACAGTACCCTTCTCCTACGAGCAGTACTTC,CASSRRTVPFSYEQYF
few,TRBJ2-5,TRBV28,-,TGTGCCAGCAGTCGGGGCCACGCCCGGGAGACCCAGTACTTC,CASSRGHARETQYF
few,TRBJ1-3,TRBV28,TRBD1,TGTGCCAGCAGTGACAGGGGGCTCTCTGGAAACACCATATATTTT,CASSDRGLSGNTIYF
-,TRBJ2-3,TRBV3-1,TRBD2,TGTGCCAGCAGCCTCTCCCTAGCGGGGGGGGCAGATACGCAGTATTTT,CASSLSLAGGADTQYF
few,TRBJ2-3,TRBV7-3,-,TGTGCCAGCAGCTTAACCGGGGAGGTAGGGAATACGCAGTATTTT,CASSLTGEVGNTQYF
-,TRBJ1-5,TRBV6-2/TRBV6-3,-,TGTGCCAGCAGTTACGAGCGCAATCAGCCCCAGCATTTT,CASSYERNQPQHF
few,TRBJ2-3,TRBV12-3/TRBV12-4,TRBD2,TGTGCCAGCAGTTTGATAGCGGGGGGGCTCGGAAATACGCAGTATTTT,CASSLIAGGLGNTQYF
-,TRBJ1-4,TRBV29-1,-,TGCAGCGTTGCTTTCGAACCAACTAATGAAAAACTGTTTTTT,CSVAFEPTNEKLFF
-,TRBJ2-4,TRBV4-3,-,TGCGCCAGCAGCCAAGATTATAATGTTAGGATTCAGTACTTC,CASSQDYNVRIQYF